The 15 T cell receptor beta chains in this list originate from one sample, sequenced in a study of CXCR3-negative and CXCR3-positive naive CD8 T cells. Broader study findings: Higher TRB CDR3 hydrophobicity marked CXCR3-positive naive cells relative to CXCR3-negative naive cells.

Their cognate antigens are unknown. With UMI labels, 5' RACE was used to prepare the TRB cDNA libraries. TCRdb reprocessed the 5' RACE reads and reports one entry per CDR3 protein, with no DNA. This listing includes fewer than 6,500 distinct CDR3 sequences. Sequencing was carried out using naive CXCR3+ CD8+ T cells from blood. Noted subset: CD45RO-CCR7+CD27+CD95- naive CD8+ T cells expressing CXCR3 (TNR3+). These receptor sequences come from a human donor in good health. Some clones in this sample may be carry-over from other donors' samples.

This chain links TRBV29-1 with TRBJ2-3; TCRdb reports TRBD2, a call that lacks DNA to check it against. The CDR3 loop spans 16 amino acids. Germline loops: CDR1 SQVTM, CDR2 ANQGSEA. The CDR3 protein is CSVGAGANLRTDTQYF.

The CDR3 loop reads CASSPAAPKNIQYF. The chain links TRBV7-3 to TRBJ2-4; TCRdb names TRBD1, which stays unverified in the absence of DNA. The CDR3 length is 14 residues. Germline lookup yields CDR1 SGHTA and CDR2 FQGTGA.

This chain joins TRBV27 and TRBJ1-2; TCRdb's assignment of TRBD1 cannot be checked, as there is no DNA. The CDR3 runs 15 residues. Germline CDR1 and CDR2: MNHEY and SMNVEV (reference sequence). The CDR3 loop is CASSRTGGTNYGYTF.

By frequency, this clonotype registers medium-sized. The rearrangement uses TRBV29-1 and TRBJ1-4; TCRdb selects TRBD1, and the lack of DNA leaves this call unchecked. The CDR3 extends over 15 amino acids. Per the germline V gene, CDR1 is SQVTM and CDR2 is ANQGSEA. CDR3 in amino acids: CSVEKLDRGKEKLFF.

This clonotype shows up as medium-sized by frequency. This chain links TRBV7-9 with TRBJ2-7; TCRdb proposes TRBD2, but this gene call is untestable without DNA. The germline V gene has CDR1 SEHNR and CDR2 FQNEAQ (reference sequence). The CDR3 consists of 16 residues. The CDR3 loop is CASSPEGSGRFHEQYF.

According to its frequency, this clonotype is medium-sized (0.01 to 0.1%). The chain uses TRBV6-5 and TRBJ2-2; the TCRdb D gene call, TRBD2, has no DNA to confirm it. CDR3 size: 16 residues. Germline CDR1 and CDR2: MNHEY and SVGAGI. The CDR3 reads CASSLWEGANTGELFF.

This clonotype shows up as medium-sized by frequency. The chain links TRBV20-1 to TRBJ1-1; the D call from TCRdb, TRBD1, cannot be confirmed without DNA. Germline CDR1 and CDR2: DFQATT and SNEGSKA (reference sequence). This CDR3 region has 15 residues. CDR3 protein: CSARGNRVENTEAFF.

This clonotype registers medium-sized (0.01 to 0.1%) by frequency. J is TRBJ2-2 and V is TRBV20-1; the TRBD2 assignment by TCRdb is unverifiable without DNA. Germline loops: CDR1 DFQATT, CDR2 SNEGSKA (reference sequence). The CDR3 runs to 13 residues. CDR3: CSARDRTSGELFF.

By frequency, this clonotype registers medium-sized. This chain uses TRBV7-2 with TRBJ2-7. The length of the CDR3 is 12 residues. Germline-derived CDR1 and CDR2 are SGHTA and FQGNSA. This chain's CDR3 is CASAASSYEQYF.

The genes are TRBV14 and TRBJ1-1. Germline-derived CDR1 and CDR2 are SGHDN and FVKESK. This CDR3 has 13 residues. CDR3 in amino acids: CASSRGMNTEAFF.

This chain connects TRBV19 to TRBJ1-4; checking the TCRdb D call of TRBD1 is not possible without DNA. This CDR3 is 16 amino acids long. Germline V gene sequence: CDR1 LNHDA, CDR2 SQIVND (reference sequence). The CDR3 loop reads CASSLLTDRGDEKLFF.

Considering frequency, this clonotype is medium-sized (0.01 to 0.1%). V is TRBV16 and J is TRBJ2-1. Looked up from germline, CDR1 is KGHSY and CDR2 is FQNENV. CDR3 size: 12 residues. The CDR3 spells CASSPMDNEQFF. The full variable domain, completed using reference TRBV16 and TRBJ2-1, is GEEVAQTPKHLVRGEGQKAKLYCAPIKGHSYVFWYQQVLKNEFKFLISFQNENVFDETGMPKERFSAKCLPNSPCSLEIQATKLEDSAVYFCASSPMDNEQFFGPGTRLTVL.

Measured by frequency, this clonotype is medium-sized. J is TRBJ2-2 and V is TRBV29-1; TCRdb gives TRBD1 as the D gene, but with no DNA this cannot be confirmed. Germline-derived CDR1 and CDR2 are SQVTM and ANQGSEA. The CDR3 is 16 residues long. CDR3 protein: CSVLGMGSGNTGELFF.

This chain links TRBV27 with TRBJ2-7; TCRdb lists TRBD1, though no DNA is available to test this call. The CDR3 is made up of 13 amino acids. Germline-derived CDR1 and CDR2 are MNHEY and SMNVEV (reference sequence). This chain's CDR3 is CASSLVGGHEQYF.

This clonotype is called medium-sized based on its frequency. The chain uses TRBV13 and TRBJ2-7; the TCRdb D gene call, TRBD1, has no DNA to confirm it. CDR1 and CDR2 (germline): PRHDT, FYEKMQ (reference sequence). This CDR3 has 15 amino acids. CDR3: CASSSGDRRVWEQYF.